The 21 T cell receptor beta chains below were found in one sample sequenced in a study of a mutant IDH1 vaccine in newly diagnosed glioma. Noted time point: week 35, safety follow-up. One vaccine dose held 300 ug of mutant IDH1 20-mer peptide and came with topical imiquimod. Sequencing was performed with immunoSEQ multiplex PCR; in TCRdb, only in-frame clones are kept and a portion is missing. The sample consists of more than 40,000 clones, 88% of them appearing once. These receptors' targets are unknown. Sequenced here: PBMCs, sampled from a glioma patient whose treatment included an IDH1 peptide vaccine. These receptors originate from a woman aged 40-49 years with glioma.

The CDR3, as DNA: TGTGCTAGTGGTTTGGGGGGACTACAAGAGACCCAGTACTTC. Translation gives CASGLGGLQETQYF. This chain connects TRBV12-5 to TRBJ2-5; 7 bases line up with TRBD2. V lost 1 base and J lost 2; bases outside the gene matches: 1. Germline V gives CDR1 LGHNT, CDR2 FRNRAP. The length of the CDR3 is 14 residues.

The rearrangement links TRBV18 to TRBJ2-3, with no clear D. This CDR3 region has 15 residues. The ends were cut back, 3 bases at V and 1 base at J, with 11 bases in the middle. Germline CDR1 is KGHSH and CDR2 is LQKENI. CDR3 sequence: CASSPGFGGTDTQYF. Written as DNA, the CDR3 is TGTGCCAGCTCACCCGGATTCGGAGGCACAGATACGCAGTATTTT.

This rearrangement joins TRBV18 to TRBJ1-1; 8 positions agree with TRBD1. The V gene end was trimmed by 5 bases and the J gene end by 0 bases; junction bases not matched to a gene: 5. The CDR3 is 15 amino acids. Germline CDR1 reads KGHSH; CDR2 reads LQKENI. CDR3 nucleotides: TGTGCCAGCTCATACGCGGGACAGGTGAACACTGAAGCTTTCTTT. This gives the protein CASSYAGQVNTEAFF.

This clone was observed a single time. The chain couples TRBV5-1 to TRBJ2-3; 11 positions agree with TRBD1. Trimming removed 0 bases from V and 6 bases from J; junction bases left unmatched: 9. Looked up from germline, CDR1 is SGHRS and CDR2 is YFSETQ. The CDR3 totals 17 residues. DNA of the CDR3: TGCGCCAGCAGCTTGGCCTTAGGACAGGGGGCAGGGGATACGCAGTATTTT. This encodes CASSLALGQGAGDTQYF.

This rearrangement joins TRBV27 to TRBJ1-3, with D perhaps TRBD1 (6 bases). Germline-derived CDR1 and CDR2 are MNHEY and SMNVEV (reference sequence). The CDR3 runs to 17 residues. The ends were cut back, 4 bases at V and 2 bases at J, with 18 bases in the middle. Here the CDR3 reads CASSSSGTWGPGNTIYF. The CDR3 nucleotides read TGTGCCAGCAGTTCCTCCGGGACTTGGGGGCCTGGAAACACCATATATTTT.

The CDR3 DNA sequence: TGCGCCAGCAGCCAAGGGGACACGGTCGGTTCACCCCTCCACTTT. Translating it yields CASSQGDTVGSPLHF. The rearrangement links TRBV4-3 to TRBJ1-6; D perhaps matches TRBD1 (6 bases). Germline CDR1 is LGHNA and CDR2 is YSLEER. The V gene lost 1 base and the J gene lost 9 bases, with 13 bases spanning the gap. The CDR3 sequence is 15 residues long.

This clone showed up just a few times. The chain has TRBV6-5 and TRBJ1-1; no reliable D call. The germline gives CDR1 MNHEY, CDR2 SVGAGI. The CDR3 consists of 13 residues. V lost 0 bases, J lost 5 bases, and 7 bases lay in between. CDR3 sequence (DNA): TGTGCCAGCAGTTACTCTGACTTTACTGAAGCTTTCTTT. Encoded protein: CASSYSDFTEAFF.

DNA of the CDR3: TGTGCCAGCAGCTTGAGACCTGAGCGAGCGGGGAGCTCGTTGGAGCAGTACTTC. Protein product: CASSLRPERAGSSLEQYF. The rearrangement joins TRBV5-6 to TRBJ2-7; the match to TRBD2 covers 7 bases. The germline V gene encodes CDR1 SGHDT and CDR2 YYEEEE. CDR3 length: 18 residues. Trimming at V came to 1 base and at J to 7 bases, leaving 20 bases not matched to a gene.

The chain has TRBV19 and TRBJ1-5; D not certain. There are 15 residues in the CDR3. Germline V gene sequence: CDR1 LNHDA, CDR2 SQIVND (reference sequence). Trimming removed 3 bases from V and 3 bases from J, with 12 bases in between. The CDR3, as DNA: TGTGCCAGTAGTATCGTGGACCGATCCAATCAGCCCCAGCATTTT. As protein: CASSIVDRSNQPQHF.

The J gene is TRBJ1-3, the V gene TRBV7-8, with D uncertain. Trimming took 6 bases from V and 4 from J, leaving 16 bases between them. Germline assignment: CDR1 SGHVS and CDR2 FQNEAQ. The CDR3 runs to 15 residues. The DNA for the CDR3 is TGTGCCAGCAGTCACGTCGGGGTGTTAGGAAACACCATATATTTT. The encoded protein is CASSHVGVLGNTIYF.

The chain combines TRBV7-9 with TRBJ1-1; D perhaps matches TRBD1 (6 bases). The CDR3 extends over 15 amino acids. With 3 bases removed from V and 5 bases from J, the gap between germline ends came to 16 bases. Germline assignment: CDR1 SEHNR and CDR2 FQNEAQ (reference sequence). The CDR3 DNA sequence: TGTGCCAGCAGCTTCGGTACAGGGTCGGGAACTGAAGCTTTCTTT. Its protein is CASSFGTGSGTEAFF. The variable domain in full, with the rest retrieved from reference TRBV7-9 and TRBJ1-1, is DTGVSQNPRHKITKRGQNVTFRCDPISEHNRLYWYRQTLGQGPEFLTYFQNEAQLEKSRLLSDRFSAERPKGSFSTLEIQRTEQGDSAMYLCASSFGTGSGTEAFFGQGTRLTVV.

This chain links TRBV11-2 with TRBJ2-1; the D gene could be TRBD1 or TRBD2 (6 bases each). This CDR3 has 17 amino acids. Germline V lookup: CDR1 SGHAT, CDR2 FQNNGV. Trimming stripped 5 bases from V and 4 bases from J, with 21 bases between. The CDR3 DNA reads as TGTGCCAGCAGCCGACTTGGGGGCGGGGTGGTGTACAATGAGCAGTTCTTC. This sequence encodes CASSRLGGGVVYNEQFF.

V gene TRBV5-6 combines with J gene TRBJ2-1; 8 bases map to TRBD2. This CDR3 contains 16 residues. CDR1 is SGHDT and CDR2 is YYEEEE in the germline V gene. V trimming: 2 bases; J trimming: 0 bases; junction bases outside the gene matches: 4. The CDR3 region is CASSFYTSGSYNEQFF. CDR3 coding DNA: TGTGCCAGCAGCTTCTACACTAGCGGCTCCTACAATGAGCAGTTCTTC.

The rearrangement links TRBV5-1 to TRBJ1-2; 9 nucleotides line up with TRBD1. CDR1 SGHRS and CDR2 YFSETQ come from the germline V gene. CDR3 length: 14 residues. With 0 bases clipped from V and 4 bases from J, the junction kept 1 base outside the gene matches. The CDR3 here is CASSLEGQGYGYTF. The CDR3 nucleotides read TGCGCCAGCAGCTTGGAGGGACAGGGCTATGGCTACACCTTC.

The V and J genes are TRBV7-8 and TRBJ2-3; D is unresolved. The germline V gene encodes CDR1 SGHVS and CDR2 FQNEAQ. CDR3 length equals 13 residues. The V end was cut by 5 bases, the J end by 2 bases, with 8 bases between. This chain's CDR3 is CASSVDHTDTQYF. The CDR3 nucleotides read TGTGCCAGCAGCGTAGACCACACAGATACGCAGTATTTT.

The V call is TRBV10-3, the J call TRBJ1-1; the D is unclear. The CDR3 covers 12 residues. Germline V lookup: CDR1 ENHRY, CDR2 SYGVKD. The V end lost 2 bases, the J end lost 3 bases, and 4 bases lay between the germline ends. Written as DNA, the CDR3 is TGTGCCATCAGTGAGGGGGACACTGAAGCTTTCTTT. Protein sequence: CAISEGDTEAFF.

This chain connects TRBV21-1 to TRBJ1-5. TRBV21-1 is assigned pseudogene status. This CDR3 comprises 17 residues. CDR3 sequence (DNA): TGTGCCAGCAGCCTCAAGGCGGGGTCCTATAGCAATCAGCCCCAGCATTTT. Protein: CASSLKAGSYSNQPQHF.

CDR3 nucleotide sequence: TGCGCCAGCAGCTTGAAGGGTGATAATTCACCCCTCCACTTT. This gives the protein CASSLKGDNSPLHF. The chain employs TRBV5-1 and TRBJ1-6; D is uncertain. The V end was cut by 1 base, the J end by 5 bases, with 7 bases between. This CDR3 is built from 14 residues. Germline lookup yields CDR1 SGHRS and CDR2 YFSETQ.

V is TRBV4-1 and J is TRBJ2-7; the match to TRBD1 covers 7 bases. Germline lookup yields CDR1 MGHRA and CDR2 YSYEKL. J gave up 7 bases and V 0 bases, and 6 bases lay outside the gene matches. This CDR3 is built from 14 residues. DNA for the CDR3: TGCGCCAGCAGCCAAGATAGGGGGCGCTGGGAGCAGTACTTC. Protein sequence: CASSQDRGRWEQYF.

The chain joins TRBV29-1 to TRBJ1-3, with TRBD1 as a possible D gene (5 bases). V lost 2 bases, J lost 2 bases, and 10 bases lay in between. The CDR3 consists of 14 residues. Germline V gene sequence: CDR1 SQVTM, CDR2 ANQGSEA. The CDR3 loop is CSVESGRAGNTIYF. In DNA form, the CDR3 reads TGCAGCGTTGAATCGGGGCGAGCTGGAAACACCATATATTTT.

The chain couples TRBV2 to TRBJ2-3; D is unclear. This CDR3 has 12 amino acids. CDR1 and CDR2 (germline): SNHLY, FYNNEI. V lost 5 bases to trimming and J lost 3 bases, with 6 bases between them. The CDR3 DNA sequence: TGTGCCAGCAGTTACGCGACAGATACGCAGTATTTT. Encoded protein: CASSYATDTQYF.